Listed below are T cell receptor beta chains from one sample, sequenced in a study of shared clonotypes between healthy human individuals. The assay was immunoSEQ multiplex PCR, and TCRdb's table has in-frame clones only and misses some. The data hold around 2,100,000 clones, with about 95% observed a single time. The sequencing sample was made of naive CD8+ T cells sorted from blood. The receptors here all came from a man younger than 35 in good health. Both conserved end residues are part of each CDR3. D genes are given only for firm matches. Size tells how often a clone was seen (once, few, many) or the class of an expanded clone, and some rows leave it out.

CDR3 DNA: TGTGCCAGCAGCTTTTTGCCAGCGGGGAATTCGAACACCGGGGAGCTGTTTTTT
CDR3 protein: CASSFLPAGNSNTGELFF
J gene: TRBJ2-2
clone size: NA
V gene: TRBV11-2
D gene: TRBD2

CDR3 DNA: TGTGCCTGGAGTGTGGCAAACCAAGAGACCCAGTACTTC
CDR3 protein: CAWSVANQETQYF
J gene: TRBJ2-5
clone size: once
V gene: TRBV30
D gene: NA

CDR3 DNA: TGCGCCAGCCGAATCCGAGGGGGTAGCTCCTACGAGCAGTACTTC
CDR3 protein: CASRIRGGSSYEQYF
J gene: TRBJ2-7
clone size: once
V gene: TRBV5-1
D gene: NA

CDR3 DNA: TGTGCCAGCAGTTCTCTAGGGGAAACCCTCTATGGCTACACCTTC
CDR3 protein: CASSSLGETLYGYTF
J gene: TRBJ1-2
clone size: NA
V gene: TRBV27
D gene: NA

CDR3 DNA: TGTGCCAGCGGGGACGGGACTAGCGGGGAAGAGACCCAGTACTTC
CDR3 protein: CASGDGTSGEETQYF
J gene: TRBJ2-5
clone size: NA
V gene: TRBV7-9
D gene: TRBD2

CDR3 DNA: TGCGCCAGCAGCCAAACAACTAGAGGCACAGATACGCAGTATTTT
CDR3 protein: CASSQTTRGTDTQYF
J gene: TRBJ2-3
clone size: once
V gene: TRBV4-1
D gene: NA

CDR3 DNA: TGCGCCAGCACCGGGCCCGGGGATGGCGGGGAGCTGTTTTTT
CDR3 protein: CASTGPGDGGELFF
J gene: TRBJ2-2
clone size: NA
V gene: TRBV10-1
D gene: NA

CDR3 DNA: TGTGCCAGCAGCTTAGATCAGGGAGAGACTAATGAAAAACTGTTTTTT
CDR3 protein: CASSLDQGETNEKLFF
J gene: TRBJ1-4
clone size: NA
V gene: TRBV11-2
D gene: NA

CDR3 DNA: TGTGCCACCCTTATTCCGAACACCGGGGAGCTGTTTTTT
CDR3 protein: CATLIPNTGELFF
J gene: TRBJ2-2
clone size: NA
V gene: TRBV6-1
D gene: NA

CDR3 DNA: TGTGCCAGCAGCGTAGAAGGGGGTAATGAAAAACTGTTTTTT
CDR3 protein: CASSVEGGNEKLFF
J gene: TRBJ1-4
clone size: NA
V gene: TRBV9
D gene: NA

CDR3 DNA: TGTGCCAGCAGTTCCGGACAGGAAGGAGATACGCAGTATTTT
CDR3 protein: CASSSGQEGDTQYF
J gene: TRBJ2-3
clone size: NA
V gene: TRBV28
D gene: TRBD1

CDR3 DNA: TGTGCCAGCAGCGAGGGGTTATTTGAATATGGCTACACCTTC
CDR3 protein: CASSEGLFEYGYTF
J gene: TRBJ1-2
clone size: NA
V gene: TRBV9
D gene: NA

CDR3 DNA: TGCGCCAGCAGTCCGGGACAGGGGCATGAAAAACTGTTTTTT
CDR3 protein: CASSPGQGHEKLFF
J gene: TRBJ1-4
clone size: NA
V gene: TRBV4-1
D gene: TRBD1

CDR3 DNA: TGTGCTAGCAGCTTAGGGCGGGGTAGCACAGATACGCAGTATTTT
CDR3 protein: CASSLGRGSTDTQYF
J gene: TRBJ2-3
clone size: NA
V gene: TRBV7-7
D gene: NA

CDR3 DNA: TGTGCCAGCAGTTACTCGGGGGGCCATGGAGATACGCAGTATTTT
CDR3 protein: CASSYSGGHGDTQYF
J gene: TRBJ2-3
clone size: NA
V gene: TRBV6-5
D gene: NA

CDR3 DNA: TGCGCCAGCAGCCAAAGGGACGGTCCCTATGGCTACACCTTC
CDR3 protein: CASSQRDGPYGYTF
J gene: TRBJ1-2
clone size: NA
V gene: TRBV4-1
D gene: NA

CDR3 DNA: TGTGCCAGCGGGGACAGGGGCAATGAGCAGTTCTTC
CDR3 protein: CASGDRGNEQFF
J gene: TRBJ2-1
clone size: NA
V gene: TRBV19
D gene: TRBD1

CDR3 DNA: TGTGCCAGCACCTTTTCGGGGGAGGGGGAAAAACTGTTTTTT
CDR3 protein: CASTFSGEGEKLFF
J gene: TRBJ1-4
clone size: NA
V gene: TRBV28
D gene: NA

CDR3 DNA: TGTGCCAGCAGCCCCCGAACGGGCGGGGATGAGCAGTTCTTC
CDR3 protein: CASSPRTGGDEQFF
J gene: TRBJ2-1
clone size: once
V gene: TRBV7-9
D gene: NA

CDR3 DNA: TGTGCCAGCAGCTTCCGGGGAGGGAACACCATATATTTT
CDR3 protein: CASSFRGGNTIYF
J gene: TRBJ1-3
clone size: NA
V gene: TRBV5-4
D gene: NA

CDR3 DNA: TGTGCCAGCAGCCCTGGACTAGCGGGCTACGAGCAGTACTTC
CDR3 protein: CASSPGLAGYEQYF
J gene: TRBJ2-7
clone size: NA
V gene: TRBV9
D gene: TRBD2

CDR3 DNA: TGTGCCAGCAGATGGACAGAAACATACGAGCAGTACTTC
CDR3 protein: CASRWTETYEQYF
J gene: TRBJ2-7
clone size: NA
V gene: TRBV27
D gene: NA

CDR3 DNA: TGTGCCAGCAGTGGGGGTGCGGGGCGCAGGGCTGAAGCTTTCTTT
CDR3 protein: CASSGGAGRRAEAFF
J gene: TRBJ1-1
clone size: NA
V gene: TRBV6-6
D gene: NA

CDR3 DNA: TGCAGCGTTGAAGTCGGGATGCCAGGGGGAGGAGAGCAGTACTTC
CDR3 protein: CSVEVGMPGGGEQYF
J gene: TRBJ2-7
clone size: NA
V gene: TRBV29-1
D gene: NA

CDR3 DNA: TGTGCCAGTAGCCAACAGGGGAGTACTGAAGCTTTCTTT
CDR3 protein: CASSQQGSTEAFF
J gene: TRBJ1-1
clone size: NA
V gene: TRBV19
D gene: TRBD1

CDR3 DNA: TGTGCCAGTAGCGGTTTATGGACGAACACTGAAGCTTTCTTT
CDR3 protein: CASSGLWTNTEAFF
J gene: TRBJ1-1
clone size: NA
V gene: TRBV19
D gene: NA

CDR3 DNA: TGTGCCAGCAGCTTAAAAGCGGGGGGACATGAGCAGTTCTTC
CDR3 protein: CASSLKAGGHEQFF
J gene: TRBJ2-1
clone size: NA
V gene: TRBV7-9
D gene: TRBD2

CDR3 DNA: TGCGCCAGCAGCCAAGACGACAACAGGGGGCTATACAATGAGCAGTTCTTC
CDR3 protein: CASSQDDNRGLYNEQFF
J gene: TRBJ2-1
clone size: NA
V gene: TRBV4-1
D gene: TRBD1

CDR3 DNA: TGTGCCAGCAGCCCCCCGGGGGCCCATTCCCATGAGCAGTTCTTC
CDR3 protein: CASSPPGAHSHEQFF
J gene: TRBJ2-1
clone size: NA
V gene: TRBV13
D gene: NA

CDR3 DNA: TGTGCCAGCAGTCCGCGGACAGGTACCTACGAGCAGTACTTC
CDR3 protein: CASSPRTGTYEQYF
J gene: TRBJ2-7
clone size: once
V gene: TRBV27
D gene: TRBD1

CDR3 DNA: TGTGCCAGCAGCTTAGGGGACAGATTCGGGGAGCTGTTTTTT
CDR3 protein: CASSLGDRFGELFF
J gene: TRBJ2-2
clone size: NA
V gene: TRBV7-9
D gene: TRBD1

CDR3 DNA: TGTGCCAGCAGCTTAGGGGAACTATACGAGCAGTACTTC
CDR3 protein: CASSLGELYEQYF
J gene: TRBJ2-7
clone size: once
V gene: TRBV5-4
D gene: NA

CDR3 DNA: TGTGCCAGCAGCTTCTGGACAGGGGACTACGAGCAGTACTTC
CDR3 protein: CASSFWTGDYEQYF
J gene: TRBJ2-7
clone size: NA
V gene: TRBV11-2
D gene: TRBD1

CDR3 DNA: TGCAGCGCTGAAGAAGGATTTGGGGGGGCGGAGACCCAGTACTTC
CDR3 protein: CSAEEGFGGAETQYF
J gene: TRBJ2-5
clone size: NA
V gene: TRBV29-1
D gene: NA

CDR3 DNA: TGTGCCAGCAGCTTGGCACGGAACATCTATGGCTACACCTTC
CDR3 protein: CASSLARNIYGYTF
J gene: TRBJ1-2
clone size: few
V gene: TRBV5-6
D gene: NA

CDR3 DNA: TGTGCCAGCAGCTCGACAGTGAGCCAAGAGACCCAGTACTTC
CDR3 protein: CASSSTVSQETQYF
J gene: TRBJ2-5
clone size: NA
V gene: TRBV11-2
D gene: NA